Listed here are 4 T cell receptor beta chains from one sample, sequenced in a study of CD8+ T cells in alopecia areata. Reverse transcribed after extraction, RNA yielded cDNA as the sequencing template. Assay: immunoSEQ multiplex PCR; the TCRdb copy retains only in-frame clones and omits some. The data contain about 130,000 clones, roughly 54% of them singletons. Treatment described: oral pan-JAK inhibitor, 5-10 mg twice daily. The input for sequencing was CD8+ T cells sorted from blood, taken at week 4, from a patient treated with tofacitinib. All receptors derive from a human donor with alopecia areata.

This chain joins TRBV7-6 and TRBJ2-7, with a tentative D call TRBD2 (5 bases). CDR1 SGHVS and CDR2 FNYEAQ come from the germline V gene. The V and J ends lost 5 bases and 1 base respectively, with 15 bases between them. This CDR3 is built from 15 residues. Written as DNA, the CDR3 is TGTGCCAGCAGCCCATCGGACTCTGGATCCTACGAGCAGTACTTC. Encoded protein: CASSPSDSGSYEQYF.

This clone was counted between two and nine times. The V gene is TRBV7-8, the J gene TRBJ2-1; 14 bases match TRBD2. Per germline, CDR1 SGHVS and CDR2 FQNEAQ. Losses at the gene ends were 3 bases for V and 0 bases for J; bases not matched to a gene: 4. The CDR3 is 18 amino acids. The CDR3 DNA reads as TGTGCCAGCAGCTTGGGACTAGCGGGGGCCAGCTCCTACAATGAGCAGTTCTTC. Its protein product is CASSLGLAGASSYNEQFF. Together with reference TRBV7-8 and TRBJ2-1, the CDR3 gives the full variable domain: GAGVSQSPRYKVAKRGQDVALRCDPISGHVSLFWYQQALGQGPEFLTYFQNEAQLDKSGLPSDRFFAERPEGSVSTLKIQRTQQEDSAVYLCASSLGLAGASSYNEQFFGPGTRLTVL.

The chain joins TRBV13 to TRBJ1-2; 9 bases fit TRBD1. CDR3 length: 14 amino acids. From germline, CDR1 is PRHDT and CDR2 FYEKMQ (reference sequence). V was pared by 6 bases and J by 8 bases, with 10 bases of the junction left unmatched. The CDR3: CASSRGTGKSGYTF. The CDR3 DNA is TGTGCCAGCAGTCGTGGGACAGGGAAGTCAGGCTACACCTTC.

The gene calls are TRBV11-1 and TRBJ2-7; TRBD1 is a possible D gene (6 bases). The germline gives CDR1 SGHAT, CDR2 FQDESV (reference sequence). CDR3 size: 14 residues. The V and J ends lost 2 bases and 2 bases respectively, with 10 bases between them. The CDR3, as DNA: TGTGCCAGCAGCTTAAGACAGGACACCTACGAGCAGTACTTC. Its protein is CASSLRQDTYEQYF.